The sequence of this T cell receptor beta chain was determined in a study of beta chain features in type 1 diabetes. Details on this clone: Antigen specificity is unknown.

V dropped 3 bases and J dropped 5; count of bases not matched to a gene: 3. CDR3 size: 14 residues. Germline lookup yields CDR1 SGHRS and CDR2 YFSETQ. Study results and caveats: Unsettled here was the matter of whether HLA type influences TCRB rearrangement. Type 1 diabetes patients showed a moderate but significant shortening of TCRB CDR3s in all four CD4+ subsets.

All of the isolated RNA was reverse transcribed, so expressed TCRB transcripts were sequenced. The data were produced by immunoSEQ multiplex PCR, yet TCRdb's version contains in-frame clones alone and is incomplete. The data contain over 200,000 clones, approximately 10% of them singletons. Sorted populations were all over 98% pure. Sequencing input: naive CD4+ T cells from blood. The gene calls are TRBV5-1 and TRBJ2-5, with 11 bases aligning to TRBD2. This clonotype was obtained from a man aged 25-45 years with type 1 diabetes. CDR3 in amino acids: CASSYRTSGETQYF. The DNA of the CDR3 is TGCGCCAGCAGCTACCGGACTAGCGGGGAGACCCAGTACTTC. The full variable domain, rest sourced from reference TRBV5-1 and TRBJ2-5, is KAGVTQTPRYLIKTRGQQVTLSCSPISGHRSVSWYQQTPGQGLQFLFEYFSETQRNKGNFPGRFSGRQFSNSRSEMNVSTLELGDSALYLCASSYRTSGETQYFGPGTRLLVL.